This T cell receptor beta chain was identified in a study of blood T cell repertoires in COVID-19. Overall study: The United States, Italy and Spain supplied acute and convalescent COVID-19 samples. From T cells, B-cell-depleted T cells, or PBMCs came the material, which was cDNA or gDNA.

This CDR3 comprises 13 residues. The V gene lost 6 bases and the J gene lost 8 bases, with 17 bases spanning the gap. The authors' processing: Estimation of nucleated cell counts was performed using reference gene primer amplification. Produced via immunoSEQ multiplex PCR; TCRdb's table is partial and in-frame only. Clone size and the V and J calls come from that table; the DNA yielded D and trimming. This sample has over 85,000 clones, with around 87% found just once. Sequences were obtained from peripheral blood. This clonotype was sampled from a woman of 80 years or more with acute or convalescent COVID-19. The chain employs TRBV12-3 or TRBV12-4 and TRBJ2-7; maybe TRBD2 (6 bases). The DNA for the CDR3 is TGTGCCAGCAGCCCCGGGACTCTATTACAGCAGTACTTC. It encodes CASSPGTLLQQYF.